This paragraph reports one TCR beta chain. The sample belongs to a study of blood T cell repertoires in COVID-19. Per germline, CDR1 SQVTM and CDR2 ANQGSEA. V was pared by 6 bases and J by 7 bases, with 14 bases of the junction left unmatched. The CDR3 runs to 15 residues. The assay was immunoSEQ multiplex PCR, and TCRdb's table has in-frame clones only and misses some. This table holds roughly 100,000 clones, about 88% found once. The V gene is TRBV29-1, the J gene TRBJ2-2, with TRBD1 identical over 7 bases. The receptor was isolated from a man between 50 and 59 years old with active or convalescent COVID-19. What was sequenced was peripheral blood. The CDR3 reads CSVADALTGFGELFF. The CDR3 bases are TGCAGCGTCGCCGATGCATTGACAGGGTTCGGGGAGCTGTTTTTT.